A selection of T cell receptor beta chains follows, all from one sample in a study of cytomegalovirus exposure and HLA in healthy donors. Profiled with immunoSEQ multiplex PCR; TCRdb holds only in-frame clones, not every one. This table holds 80,000 to 90,000 clones, more than 60% found once. The sample comprised PBMCs. The receptors stem from a man aged 25-40 years in good health and CMV-seronegative. Each CDR3 is given without its conserved first and last residue. Fields, in order: clone size, CDR3 length, D gene, V gene, J gene, CDR3 protein. The D gene is left open where the match is weak. Clone size, where shown, is once, few, many, or a class for clones that have expanded.

abundance: -; len: 15; d_gene: -; v_gene: TRBV12-5; j_gene: TRBJ1-4; CDR3aa: APYGDTRPATNEKLF
abundance: -; len: 12; d_gene: -; v_gene: TRBV30; j_gene: TRBJ1-4; CDR3aa: AWSGGQPNEKLF
abundance: -; len: 13; d_gene: -; v_gene: TRBV28; j_gene: TRBJ2-7; CDR3aa: ASSLNGQKRYEQY
abundance: -; len: 12; d_gene: -; v_gene: TRBV2; j_gene: TRBJ2-2; CDR3aa: ASRAYRVYGELF
abundance: few; len: 9; d_gene: -; v_gene: TRBV7-9; j_gene: TRBJ2-1; CDR3aa: ASSLGTEQF
abundance: -; len: 16; d_gene: TRBD2; v_gene: TRBV10-3; j_gene: TRBJ2-2; CDR3aa: AISESQTSGGSTGELF
abundance: few; len: 12; d_gene: -; v_gene: TRBV28; j_gene: TRBJ2-1; CDR3aa: ASSPGHFINEQF
abundance: -; len: 11; d_gene: TRBD1; v_gene: TRBV5-8; j_gene: TRBJ1-2; CDR3aa: ASSPDRESGYT
abundance: -; len: 10; d_gene: -; v_gene: TRBV5-1; j_gene: TRBJ1-2; CDR3aa: ASSLGYYGYT
abundance: -; len: 12; d_gene: TRBD1; v_gene: TRBV6-6; j_gene: TRBJ1-2; CDR3aa: ASSFGQGADGYT
abundance: -; len: 12; d_gene: TRBD1; v_gene: TRBV6-4; j_gene: TRBJ1-2; CDR3aa: ASSAGGTNYGYT
abundance: -; len: 11; d_gene: TRBD1; v_gene: TRBV6-1; j_gene: TRBJ1-1; CDR3aa: ASSGTGFTEAF
abundance: few; len: 11; d_gene: TRBD1; v_gene: TRBV6-1; j_gene: TRBJ1-2; CDR3aa: ASSGGTGYGYT
abundance: few; len: 14; d_gene: -; v_gene: TRBV4-3; j_gene: TRBJ1-1; CDR3aa: ASSQDAGRVNTEAF
abundance: -; len: 14; d_gene: TRBD1; v_gene: TRBV15; j_gene: TRBJ1-5; CDR3aa: ATSRVTGQSNQPQH
abundance: -; len: 13; d_gene: -; v_gene: TRBV7-6; j_gene: TRBJ2-2; CDR3aa: ASSSLGAQTEELF
abundance: -; len: 11; d_gene: -; v_gene: TRBV6-1; j_gene: TRBJ1-1; CDR3aa: ASSQGTWSEAF
abundance: -; len: 14; d_gene: TRBD2; v_gene: TRBV6-1; j_gene: TRBJ2-3; CDR3aa: ASSAPGLAGTDTQY
abundance: -; len: 12; d_gene: TRBD1; v_gene: TRBV18; j_gene: TRBJ2-7; CDR3aa: ASSSDRYVYEQY
abundance: -; len: 13; d_gene: -; v_gene: TRBV5-8; j_gene: TRBJ1-3; CDR3aa: ASSPTGIRGNTIY
abundance: -; len: 12; d_gene: TRBD1; v_gene: TRBV2; j_gene: TRBJ1-5; CDR3aa: ASRGQISNQPQH
abundance: -; len: 13; d_gene: TRBD1; v_gene: TRBV6-1; j_gene: TRBJ1-5; CDR3aa: ASNRQGYSNQPQH
abundance: few; len: 12; d_gene: TRBD1; v_gene: TRBV6-1; j_gene: TRBJ2-7; CDR3aa: ASRPPGQSYEQY
abundance: -; len: 14; d_gene: TRBD1; v_gene: TRBV7-2; j_gene: TRBJ1-2; CDR3aa: ASSLERTGGLYGYT
abundance: -; len: 14; d_gene: -; v_gene: TRBV19; j_gene: TRBJ2-3; CDR3aa: ASSRVGGSSTDTQY
abundance: -; len: 12; d_gene: TRBD1; v_gene: TRBV5-1; j_gene: TRBJ1-1; CDR3aa: ASRTGGDNTEAF
abundance: -; len: 12; d_gene: -; v_gene: TRBV25-1; j_gene: TRBJ2-5; CDR3aa: ASSEGTGVGTQY
abundance: -; len: 13; d_gene: -; v_gene: TRBV6-6; j_gene: TRBJ1-5; CDR3aa: ASSPPVGVNQPQH
abundance: -; len: 15; d_gene: TRBD1; v_gene: TRBV19; j_gene: TRBJ2-7; CDR3aa: ASSIEGTGKSGYEQY
abundance: -; len: 13; d_gene: -; v_gene: TRBV30; j_gene: TRBJ2-5; CDR3aa: AWSRSGAPQETQY
abundance: -; len: 11; d_gene: -; v_gene: TRBV7-2; j_gene: TRBJ2-7; CDR3aa: ASSLWVAAEQY
abundance: -; len: 11; d_gene: TRBD1; v_gene: TRBV5-6; j_gene: TRBJ1-5; CDR3aa: ASSQGQGEPQH
abundance: -; len: 13; d_gene: TRBD2; v_gene: TRBV19; j_gene: TRBJ2-3; CDR3aa: ASSGIAGGTDTQY
abundance: -; len: 13; d_gene: TRBD2; v_gene: TRBV5-4; j_gene: TRBJ2-5; CDR3aa: ASSRKGSGGETQY
abundance: -; len: 11; d_gene: TRBD1; v_gene: TRBV5-4; j_gene: TRBJ1-6; CDR3aa: ASRDRVNSPLH
abundance: -; len: 13; d_gene: TRBD1; v_gene: TRBV5-1; j_gene: TRBJ1-2; CDR3aa: ASSSNRGLDYGYT
abundance: -; len: 12; d_gene: -; v_gene: TRBV18; j_gene: TRBJ2-1; CDR3aa: ASSPRDLNNEQF
abundance: -; len: 14; d_gene: -; v_gene: TRBV30; j_gene: TRBJ2-1; CDR3aa: AWTQPGHPRGNEQF
abundance: -; len: 8; d_gene: -; v_gene: TRBV6-1; j_gene: TRBJ2-7; CDR3aa: ASSLKRQY
abundance: -; len: 18; d_gene: TRBD1; v_gene: TRBV11-3; j_gene: TRBJ1-6; CDR3aa: ASSPATGTGPPASNSPLH
abundance: few; len: 13; d_gene: -; v_gene: TRBV5-8; j_gene: TRBJ2-5; CDR3aa: ASTLGLGVRETQY
abundance: -; len: 17; d_gene: -; v_gene: TRBV7-9; j_gene: TRBJ1-1; CDR3aa: ASSLIPPQGGRVVTEAF
abundance: -; len: 10; d_gene: TRBD1; v_gene: TRBV28; j_gene: TRBJ1-2; CDR3aa: ASSPGGHGYT
abundance: -; len: 13; d_gene: -; v_gene: TRBV7-2; j_gene: TRBJ1-1; CDR3aa: ASSLVGQMNTEAF
abundance: -; len: 12; d_gene: -; v_gene: TRBV6-1; j_gene: TRBJ2-7; CDR3aa: ASSEQGISYEQY
abundance: -; len: 13; d_gene: -; v_gene: TRBV7-9; j_gene: TRBJ1-4; CDR3aa: ASSFLTGQGEKLF
abundance: -; len: 13; d_gene: TRBD1; v_gene: TRBV30; j_gene: TRBJ2-3; CDR3aa: VWMRDRVVTDTQY
abundance: -; len: 12; d_gene: TRBD1; v_gene: TRBV5-1; j_gene: TRBJ1-1; CDR3aa: ASSLEAGGSEAF
abundance: -; len: 14; d_gene: -; v_gene: TRBV7-9; j_gene: TRBJ1-2; CDR3aa: ASSLTVFEANYGYT
abundance: -; len: 14; d_gene: -; v_gene: TRBV9; j_gene: TRBJ1-1; CDR3aa: ASSVSIGAENTEAF
abundance: -; len: 12; d_gene: TRBD1; v_gene: TRBV6-1; j_gene: TRBJ1-6; CDR3aa: ASRAGTDNSPLH
abundance: -; len: 14; d_gene: -; v_gene: TRBV6-5; j_gene: TRBJ1-3; CDR3aa: ASSWGVAASGNTIY
abundance: -; len: 12; d_gene: -; v_gene: TRBV19; j_gene: TRBJ1-4; CDR3aa: ASSISRGGEKLF